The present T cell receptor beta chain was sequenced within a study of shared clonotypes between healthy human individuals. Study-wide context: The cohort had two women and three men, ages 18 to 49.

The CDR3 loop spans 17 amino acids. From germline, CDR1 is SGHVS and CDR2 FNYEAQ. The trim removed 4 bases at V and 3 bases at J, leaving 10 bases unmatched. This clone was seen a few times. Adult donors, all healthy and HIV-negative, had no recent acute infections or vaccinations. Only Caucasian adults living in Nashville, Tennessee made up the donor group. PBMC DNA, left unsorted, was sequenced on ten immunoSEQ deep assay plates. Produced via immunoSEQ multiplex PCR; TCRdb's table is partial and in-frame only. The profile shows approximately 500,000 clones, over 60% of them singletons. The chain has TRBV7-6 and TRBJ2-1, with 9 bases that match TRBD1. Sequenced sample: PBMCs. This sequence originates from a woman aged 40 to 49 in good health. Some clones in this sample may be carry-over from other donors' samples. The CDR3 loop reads CASSSPLDRGGYNEQFF. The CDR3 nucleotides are TGTGCCAGCAGCTCCCCGCTCGACAGGGGGGGCTACAATGAGCAGTTCTTC.